The T cell receptor beta chain under discussion was sequenced for a study of blood T cell repertoires in COVID-19. On the study more broadly: T cells, B-cell-depleted T cells, or PBMCs supplied cDNA or gDNA.

The trim removed 2 bases at V and 7 bases at J, leaving 11 bases unmatched. From germline, CDR1 is SGDLS and CDR2 YYNGEE. The CDR3 has 17 amino acids. Assay used: immunoSEQ multiplex PCR; TCRdb lists only in-frame clones, some missing. This table holds under 95,000 clones, approximately 88% found once. V is TRBV9 and J is TRBJ2-2, with 10 nucleotides matching TRBD2. The source material was peripheral blood. This receptor was obtained from a man aged 55-75 years with acute or convalescent COVID-19. The CDR3 sequence is CASSVGAPAGGNGELFF. The CDR3 bases are TGTGCCAGCAGCGTCGGAGCCCCAGCGGGGGGGAACGGGGAGCTGTTTTTT.